One and the same sample provided the 7 T cell receptor beta chains below, sequenced in a study of T cell responses to AZD1222 COVID-19 vaccine. Clones were sequenced by immunoSEQ multiplex PCR, and TCRdb holds only the in-frame ones, with some missing. Here the sample spans about 120,000 clones, about nine tenths being singletons. Source: peripheral blood, taken 28 days after the second dose of the MenACWY control vaccine. The receptors were gathered from an adult who received the MenACWY meningococcal vaccine as a control.

The V call is TRBV11-1, the J call TRBJ2-2, with 7 bases matching TRBD2. The CDR3 totals 14 residues. Looked up from germline, CDR1 is SGHAT and CDR2 is FQDESV (reference sequence). V lost 5 bases and J lost 6; bases outside the gene matches: 6. Here the CDR3 DNA reads TGTGCCAGCAGCACGGGACTACTACCCGGGGAGCTGTTTTTT. Its translation is CASSTGLLPGELFF.

The rearrangement joins TRBV7-2 to TRBJ2-3; TRBD2 agrees at 13 bases. Trimming took 6 bases from V and 8 from J; bases not matched to a gene: 8. Germline-derived CDR1 and CDR2 are SGHTA and FQGNSA. The CDR3 is made up of 15 amino acids. CDR3 amino acids: CASSEGLAGRGTQYF. The CDR3 region has the DNA TGTGCCAGCAGTGAGGGACTAGCGGGGCGGGGTACGCAGTATTTT. The full variable domain, in which reference TRBV7-2 and TRBJ2-3 provide the parts outside the CDR3, is GAGVSQSPSNKVTEKGKDVELRCDPISGHTALYWYRQSLGQGLEFLIYFQGNSAPDKSGLPSDRFSAERTGGSVSTLTIQRTQQEDSAVYLCASSEGLAGRGTQYFGPGTRLTVL.

The chain is built from TRBV7-6 and TRBJ2-3, with D tentatively TRBD2 (5 bases). V lost 7 bases, J lost 1 base, and 18 bases lay in between. From germline, CDR1 is SGHVS and CDR2 FNYEAQ. There are 16 residues in the CDR3. The CDR3 region has the DNA TGTGCCAGCACCAAATCCGGGGTTCGGGGCACAGATACGCAGTATTTT. Protein: CASTKSGVRGTDTQYF. The whole variable domain, filled in from reference TRBV7-6 and TRBJ2-3, reads GAGVSQSPRYKVTKRGQDVALRCDPISGHVSLYWYRQALGQGPEFLTYFNYEAQQDKSGLPNDRFSAERPEGSISTLTIQRTEQRDSAMYRCASTKSGVRGTDTQYFGPGTRLTVL.

This chain links TRBV20-1 with TRBJ2-4; TRBD1 aligns across 8 bases. Germline V gene data show CDR1 as DFQATT and CDR2 as SNEGSKA (reference sequence). V was pared by 3 bases and J by 1 base, with 5 bases of the junction left unmatched. CDR3 length: 15 amino acids. CDR3 in DNA: TGCAGTGCTAGTCACAGGGGGGCGGCCAAAAACATTCAGTACTTC. Its protein is CSASHRGAAKNIQYF.

This clone was observed once. This chain joins TRBV11-3 and TRBJ1-1, with 7 positions matching TRBD1. The CDR3 covers 13 residues. Germline loops: CDR1 SGHNT, CDR2 YENEEA. V lost 2 bases to trimming and J lost 4 bases; unmatched junction nucleotides: 1. In DNA form, the CDR3 reads TGTGCCAGCAGCTTATACAGGGGCACTGAAGCTTTCTTT. Translation gives CASSLYRGTEAFF.

This clone is a singleton in its sample. The rearrangement links TRBV14 to TRBJ2-7; 11 nucleotides match TRBD2. Germline CDR1 is SGHDN and CDR2 is FVKESK. Trimming at V came to 5 bases and at J to 3 bases, leaving 15 bases not matched to a gene. The CDR3 contains 18 residues. CDR3 DNA sequence: TGTGCCAGCAGCGAAAAGGGGGGGACTAGCGGAGCCCGCTACGAGCAGTACTTC. Its translation is CASSEKGGTSGARYEQYF.

The chain uses TRBV2 and TRBJ2-7; 8 bases agree with TRBD1. Germline CDR1 SNHLY, CDR2 FYNNEI. CDR3 length: 14 amino acids. Trimming cost V 7 bases and J 3 bases; bases outside gene matches: 8. The CDR3 loop is CASKGDRQLYEQYF. CDR3 DNA sequence: TGTGCCAGCAAGGGGGACAGGCAACTCTACGAGCAGTACTTC.